The present entry profiles one T cell receptor (beta chain) with its context. Its antigen is unidentified. This sample stems from a study of shared clonotypes between healthy human individuals. Overall study context: Used for every donor were three CD4 naive, three CD4 memory, two CD8 naive and one CD8 memory plate.

The CDR3 totals 13 residues. Germline values: CDR1 MNHEY, CDR2 SMNVEV (reference sequence). The junction had 6 bases not matched to a gene; V was cut back by 7 bases and J by 3 bases. Naivety among CD8 cells was defined by CD45RO negativity and positive CCR7 selection, thereby excluding terminally differentiated effector memory CD45RA+ cells. None of the donors, who were healthy HIV-negative adults, had recently had acute infections or vaccinations. TCRdb's copy holds only in-frame clones and misses some; the assay was immunoSEQ multiplex PCR. The sample records around 1.9 million clones, approximately 94% being singletons. Whole-study findings and limits: An expected dependence of interdonor clonotype sharing on sequencing depth was noted.

The sample consisted of naive CD8+ T cells from PBMCs. The sequence derives from a man between 18 and 35 years old in good health. Some clones in this sample may be carry-over from other donors' samples. J is TRBJ2-7 and V is TRBV27; 7 bases are a match to TRBD2. CDR3 loop: CASMDRGSYEQYF. In DNA, the CDR3 is TGTGCCAGCATGGATCGCGGGAGCTACGAGCAGTACTTC.